The entry below describes one T cell receptor (beta chain). Antigen specificity is unknown. A multiplex PCR was run with 60 Vbeta primers and 13 Jbeta primers. The data were produced by immunoSEQ multiplex PCR, yet TCRdb's version contains in-frame clones alone and is incomplete. The sample includes about 160,000 clones, 60% to 85% of them seen just once. Germline V gene lookup returns CDR1 GTSNPN and CDR2 SVGIG (reference sequence). There are 13 residues in the CDR3. V lost 5 bases, J lost 1 base, and 11 bases lay in between. The sample comes from a study of cytomegalovirus exposure and HLA in healthy donors. Study context: Tens of millions of unique TCRs, all from HLA-typed donors, were included in an early release of the data.

Study results and caveats: A later analysis linked a missense DCLRE1C variant to TCR beta V- and J-gene trimming.

The chain carries TRBV30 and TRBJ1-1; D unresolved. The origin of this receptor is a woman aged 25 to 45 in good health and CMV-seronegative. Sequencing used PBMCs. The CDR3 DNA sequence: TGTGCCTGGGGGCGGGAGTGGAACACTGAAGCTTTCTTT. It encodes CAWGREWNTEAFF.